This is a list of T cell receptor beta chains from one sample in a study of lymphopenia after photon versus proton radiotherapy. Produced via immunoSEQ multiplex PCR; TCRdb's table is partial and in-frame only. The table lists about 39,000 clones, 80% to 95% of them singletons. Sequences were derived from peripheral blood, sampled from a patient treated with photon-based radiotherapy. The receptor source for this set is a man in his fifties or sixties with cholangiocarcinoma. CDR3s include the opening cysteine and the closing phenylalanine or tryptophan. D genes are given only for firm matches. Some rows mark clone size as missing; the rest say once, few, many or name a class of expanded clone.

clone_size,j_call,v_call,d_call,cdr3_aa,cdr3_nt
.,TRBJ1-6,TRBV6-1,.,CASSEVLGSSSYNSPLHF,TGTGCCAGCAGTGAAGTTTTGGGCAGTAGCTCCTATAATTCACCCCTCCACTTT
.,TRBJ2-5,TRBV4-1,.,CASSPLPGGRLGETQYF,TGCGCCAGCAGCCCCTTGCCCGGGGGGCGACTAGGGGAGACCCAGTACTTC
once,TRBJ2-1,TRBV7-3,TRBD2,CASSWDGTSGPTEQFF,TGTGCCAGCAGCTGGGACGGGACTAGCGGTCCCACTGAGCAGTTCTTC
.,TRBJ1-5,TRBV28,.,CASSGTVNQPQHF,TGTGCCAGCAGTGGGACCGTTAATCAGCCCCAGCATTTT
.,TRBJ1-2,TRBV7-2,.,CASSLLRGYTF,TGTGCCAGCAGCTTATTGCGTGGCTACACCTTC
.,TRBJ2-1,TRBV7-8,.,CASTFRETYNEQFF,TGTGCCAGCACTTTTCGGGAGACCTACAATGAGCAGTTCTTC
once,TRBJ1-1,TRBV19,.,CASSKQDLGTEAFF,TGTGCCAGTAGCAAACAGGACTTAGGGACTGAAGCTTTCTTT
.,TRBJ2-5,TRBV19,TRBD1,CASSSTGLQETQYF,TGTGCCAGTAGCTCGACAGGGCTCCAAGAGACCCAGTACTTC
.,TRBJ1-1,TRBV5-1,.,CASSLGPGNTEAFF,TGCGCCAGCAGCTTGGGGCCGGGGAACACTGAAGCTTTCTTT
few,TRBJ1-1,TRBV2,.,CASILEEGTSLTEAFF,TGTGCCAGCATCTTGGAAGAGGGTACTTCGTTAACTGAAGCTTTCTTT
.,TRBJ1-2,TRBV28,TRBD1,CATTTGNYGYTF,TGTGCCACTACGACAGGGAACTATGGCTACACCTTC
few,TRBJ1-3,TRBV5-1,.,CASSLQAASGNTIYF,TGCGCCAGCAGCCTACAAGCTGCCTCTGGAAACACCATATATTTT
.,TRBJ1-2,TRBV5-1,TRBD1,CASSGGDREYGYTF,TGCGCCAGCAGCGGAGGGGACAGAGAATATGGCTACACCTTC
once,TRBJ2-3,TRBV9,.,CASSVGVTGSDTQYF,TGTGCCAGCAGCGTAGGGGTGACCGGGTCAGATACGCAGTATTTT
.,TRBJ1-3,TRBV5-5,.,CASSFGRGSGNTIYF,TGTGCCAGCAGCTTCGGACGAGGCTCTGGAAACACCATATATTTT
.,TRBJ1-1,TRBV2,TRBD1,CASSETGGDNTEAFF,TGTGCCAGCAGTGAAACAGGGGGCGATAACACTGAAGCTTTCTTT
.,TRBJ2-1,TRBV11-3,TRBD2,CASSVFTSGGPNEQFF,TGTGCCAGCAGCGTTTTTACTAGCGGGGGGCCCAATGAGCAGTTCTTC
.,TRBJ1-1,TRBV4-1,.,CASSQVGENENTEAFF,TGCGCCAGCAGCCAAGTTGGGGAAAATGAGAACACTGAAGCTTTCTTT
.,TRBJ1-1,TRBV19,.,CASNRQGEDTEAFF,TGTGCCAGTAATCGGCAGGGAGAGGACACTGAAGCTTTCTTT
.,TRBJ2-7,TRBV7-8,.,CASRLFRDESYEQYF,TGTGCCAGCAGATTATTCCGGGACGAGTCCTACGAGCAGTACTTC
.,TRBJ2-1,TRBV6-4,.,CASSPGPRLEQFF,TGTGCCAGCAGTCCGGGACCTCGGCTTGAGCAGTTCTTC
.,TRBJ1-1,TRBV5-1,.,CASSFEGNTEAFF,TGCGCCAGCAGCTTCGAGGGGAACACTGAAGCTTTCTTT
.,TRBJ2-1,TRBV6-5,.,CASSIGAGSYNEQFF,TGTGCCAGCAGCATAGGGGCTGGCTCCTACAATGAGCAGTTCTTC
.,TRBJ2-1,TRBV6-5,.,CASGYNEQFF,TGTGCCAGCGGGTACAATGAGCAGTTCTTC